This record covers a single TCR beta chain. This clonotype was recorded many times. This clone's antigen is unknown. The input lacks base qualities; no much larger clone sits a single base away. The germline V gene gives CDR1 as SQVTM and CDR2 as ANQGSEA. From the cysteine through the phenylalanine, the CDR3 covers 13 amino acids. Only CDR3 DNA is held: 39 bases, read in frame from base 1. V is shortened by 5 bases, J by 3 bases, and the region joining them spans 10 bases. The treatment or condition label of this sample denotes: allogeneic hematopoietic cell transplantation with graft depleted of TCRalphabeta T cells and CD19 B cells. The children who served as transplant recipients had been given grafts of TCRalphabeta/CD19-depleted allogeneic hematopoietic cells. The library was made by PCR. This sample was sequenced with an Illumina HiSeq 2500. To normalize quantification of the TCRbeta repertoire, the TCR libraries were built with molecular barcoding that relied on unique molecular identifiers. The raw public reads went through TCRdb reprocessing: fastp at Q25, MiXCR clone calling, in-frame beta chains kept. One record per CDR3 amino acid sequence lists the most common genes and DNA. The sample yields about 290,000 distinct CDR3 sequences; 6.5% to 9% were counted once. Over 7.5% of the sample belongs to the ten largest clones.

The data belong to a study of T-cell reconstitution after alpha-beta-depleted transplantation in children (dated by TCRdb to 2015 to 2016). A note on the overall study: Using TCR repertoire profiling, the study quantitatively followed how T-cell immune reconstitution unfolded in children after TCRalphabeta/CD19-depleted allogeneic hematopoietic cell transplantation.

The full study reports these points: In some patients, the high TCRbeta diversity seen at day 60 was put down to recipient T cells and intrathymic progenitors that had survived conditioning. The frequencies of hyperexpanded clones fell over the following months, and after one year, T-cell counts and TCRbeta diversity were mostly attributed to newly produced T cells. The apparently early alphabetaT-cell count recovery about two months after transplant was reportedly dependent on only several hundred rapidly expanded clones derived from non-depleted graft cells.

This TCR derives from a female patient aged 2 to 10 who had a stem cell transplant for Fanconi anemia, so the T cells may come from the graft donor. Recombination joined TRBV29-1 with TRBJ2-2; the D gene is unclear. The input for sequencing was peripheral blood, taken 360 days after TCRalphabeta/CD19-depleted stem cell transplant. At the DNA level, the sequence is TGCAGCGTTACTCGTCGAGACACCGGGGAGCTGTTTTTT. Its protein product is CSVTRRDTGELFF.